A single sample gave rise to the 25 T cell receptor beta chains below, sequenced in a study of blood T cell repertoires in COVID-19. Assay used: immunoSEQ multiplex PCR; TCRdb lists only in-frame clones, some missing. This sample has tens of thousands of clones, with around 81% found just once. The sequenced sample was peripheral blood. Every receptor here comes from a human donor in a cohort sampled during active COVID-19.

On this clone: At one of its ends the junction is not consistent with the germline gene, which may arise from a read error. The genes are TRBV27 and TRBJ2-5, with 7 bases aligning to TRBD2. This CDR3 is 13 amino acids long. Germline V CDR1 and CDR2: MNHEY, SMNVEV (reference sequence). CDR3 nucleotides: TGTGCCACCAGTTGGGGAGGGTTAGAGACCCAGTACTTC. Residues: CATSWGGLETQYF.

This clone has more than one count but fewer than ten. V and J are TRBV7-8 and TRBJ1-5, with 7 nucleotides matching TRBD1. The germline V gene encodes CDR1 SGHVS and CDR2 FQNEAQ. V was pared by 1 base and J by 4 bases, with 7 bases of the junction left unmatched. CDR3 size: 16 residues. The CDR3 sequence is CASSLGTTGSNQPQHF. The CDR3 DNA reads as TGTGCCAGCAGCTTAGGGACGACAGGGAGTAATCAGCCCCAGCATTTT.

CDR3 sequence: CASSYSTWGSSYEQYV. CDR3 coding DNA: TGTGCCAGCAGTTACTCGACTTGGGGCAGCTCCTACGAGCAGTACGTC. The chain has TRBV6-6 and TRBJ2-7; TRBD1 is a possible D gene (5 bases). This CDR3 has 16 residues. Germline CDR1 reads MNHNY; CDR2 reads SVGAGI (reference sequence). V lost 0 bases and J 0 bases, leaving 12 bases between the germline ends.

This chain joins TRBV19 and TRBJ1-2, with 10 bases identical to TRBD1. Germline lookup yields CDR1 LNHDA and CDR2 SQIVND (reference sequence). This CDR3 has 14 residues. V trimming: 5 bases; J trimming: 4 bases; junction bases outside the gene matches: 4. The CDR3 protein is CASSRQGAIYGYTF. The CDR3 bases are TGTGCCAGTAGTCGACAGGGGGCGATCTATGGCTACACCTTC.

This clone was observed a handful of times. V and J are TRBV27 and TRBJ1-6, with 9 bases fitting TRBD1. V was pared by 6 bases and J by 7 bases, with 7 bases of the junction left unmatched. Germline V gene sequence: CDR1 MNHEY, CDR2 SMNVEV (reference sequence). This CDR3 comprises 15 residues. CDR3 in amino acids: CASSRSGTGNSPLHF. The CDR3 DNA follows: TGTGCCAGCAGCCGATCCGGGACAGGGAATTCACCCCTCCACTTT.

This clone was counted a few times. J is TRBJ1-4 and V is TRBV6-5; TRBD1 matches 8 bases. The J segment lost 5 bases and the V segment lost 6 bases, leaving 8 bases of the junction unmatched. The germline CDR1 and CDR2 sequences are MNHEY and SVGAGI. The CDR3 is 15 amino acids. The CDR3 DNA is TGTGCCAGCAGGCAGGACAGGGCGGAGAATGAAAAACTGTTTTTT. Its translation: CASRQDRAENEKLFF.

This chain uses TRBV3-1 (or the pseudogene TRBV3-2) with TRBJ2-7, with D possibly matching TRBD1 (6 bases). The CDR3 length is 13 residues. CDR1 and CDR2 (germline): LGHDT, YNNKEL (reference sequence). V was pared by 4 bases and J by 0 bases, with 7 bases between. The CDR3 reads CASSRTASYEQYF. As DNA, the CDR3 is TGTGCCAGCAGCCGGACAGCCTCCTACGAGCAGTACTTC.

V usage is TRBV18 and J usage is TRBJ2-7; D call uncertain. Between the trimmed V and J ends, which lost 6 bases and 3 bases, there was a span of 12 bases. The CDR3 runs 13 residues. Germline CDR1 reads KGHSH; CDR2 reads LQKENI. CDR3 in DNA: TGTGCCAGCTCGCAAAACCACGGCTACGAGCAGTACGTC. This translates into CASSQNHGYEQYV.

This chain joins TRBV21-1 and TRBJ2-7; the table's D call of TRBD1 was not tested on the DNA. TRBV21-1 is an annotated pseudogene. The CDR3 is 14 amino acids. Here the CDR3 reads CASSKAQHDYEQYV. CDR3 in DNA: TGTGCCAGCAGCAAAGCTCAACATGACTACGAGCAGTACGTC.

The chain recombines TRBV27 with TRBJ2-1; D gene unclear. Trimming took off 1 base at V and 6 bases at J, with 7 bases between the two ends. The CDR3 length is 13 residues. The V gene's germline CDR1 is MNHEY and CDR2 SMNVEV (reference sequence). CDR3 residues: CASSLYSVNEQFF. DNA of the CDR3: TGTGCCAGCAGTTTATATTCGGTCAATGAGCAGTTCTTC.

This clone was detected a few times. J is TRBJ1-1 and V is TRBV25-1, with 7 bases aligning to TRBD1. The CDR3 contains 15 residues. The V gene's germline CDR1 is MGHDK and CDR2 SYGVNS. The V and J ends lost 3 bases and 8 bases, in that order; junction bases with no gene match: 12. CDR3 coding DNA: TGTGCCAGCAGTGACCAAGGGACAGCCAAGTCCGAAGCTTTCTTT. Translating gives CASSDQGTAKSEAFF.

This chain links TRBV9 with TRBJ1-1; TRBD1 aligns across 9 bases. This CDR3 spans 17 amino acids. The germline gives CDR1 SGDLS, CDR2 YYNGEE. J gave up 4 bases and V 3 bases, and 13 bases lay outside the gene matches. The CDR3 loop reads CASSAQNTGGKGTEAFF. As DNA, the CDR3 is TGTGCCAGCAGCGCCCAAAATACAGGGGGCAAGGGCACTGAAGCTTTCTTT.

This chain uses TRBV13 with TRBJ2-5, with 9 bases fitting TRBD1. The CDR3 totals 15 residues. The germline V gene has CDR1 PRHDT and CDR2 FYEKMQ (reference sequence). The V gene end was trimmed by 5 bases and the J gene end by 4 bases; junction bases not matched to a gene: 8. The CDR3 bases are TGTGCCAGCAGCCACTTGGGACAGGGTGGAGAGACCCAGTACTTC. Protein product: CASSHLGQGGETQYF.

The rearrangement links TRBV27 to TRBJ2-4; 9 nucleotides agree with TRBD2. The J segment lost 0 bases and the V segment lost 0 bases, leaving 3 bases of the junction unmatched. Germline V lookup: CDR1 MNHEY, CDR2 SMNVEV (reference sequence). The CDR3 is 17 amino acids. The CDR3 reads CASSLSREGIAKNIQYF. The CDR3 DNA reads TGTGCCAGCAGTTTATCGCGGGAGGGGATAGCCAAAAACATTCAGTACTTC.

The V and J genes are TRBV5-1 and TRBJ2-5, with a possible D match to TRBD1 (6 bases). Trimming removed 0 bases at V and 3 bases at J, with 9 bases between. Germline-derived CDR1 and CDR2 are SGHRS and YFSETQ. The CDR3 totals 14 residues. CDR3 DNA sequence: TGCGCCAGCAGCTTGGACAGGACAGAAGAGACCCAGTACTTC. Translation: CASSLDRTEETQYF.

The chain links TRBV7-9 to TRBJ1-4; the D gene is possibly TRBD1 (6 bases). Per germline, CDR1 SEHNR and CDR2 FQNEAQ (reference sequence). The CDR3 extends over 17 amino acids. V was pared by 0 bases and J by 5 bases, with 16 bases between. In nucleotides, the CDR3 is TGTGCCAGCAGCTTAGCCCCCGGACAGACACCCAATGAAAAACTGTTTTTT. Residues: CASSLAPGQTPNEKLFF.

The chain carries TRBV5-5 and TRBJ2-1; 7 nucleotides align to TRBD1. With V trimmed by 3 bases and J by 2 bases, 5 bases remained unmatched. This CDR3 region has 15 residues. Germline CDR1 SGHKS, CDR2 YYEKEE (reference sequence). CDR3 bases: TGTGCCAGCAGCTCCCCTAGGGGGCCCTACAATGAGCAGTTCTTC. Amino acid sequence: CASSSPRGPYNEQFF.

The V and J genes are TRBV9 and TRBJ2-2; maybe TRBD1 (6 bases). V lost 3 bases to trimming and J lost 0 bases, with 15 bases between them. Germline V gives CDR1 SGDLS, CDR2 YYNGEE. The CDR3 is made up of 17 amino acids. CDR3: CASSATSQGSNTGELFF. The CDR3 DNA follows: TGTGCCAGCAGCGCCACGTCACAGGGATCGAACACCGGGGAGCTGTTTTTT.

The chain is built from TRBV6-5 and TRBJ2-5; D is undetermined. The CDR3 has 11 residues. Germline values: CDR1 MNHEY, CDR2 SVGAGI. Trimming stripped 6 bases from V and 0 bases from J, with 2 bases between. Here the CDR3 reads CASSYQETQYF. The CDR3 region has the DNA TGTGCCAGCAGCTACCAAGAGACCCAGTACTTC.

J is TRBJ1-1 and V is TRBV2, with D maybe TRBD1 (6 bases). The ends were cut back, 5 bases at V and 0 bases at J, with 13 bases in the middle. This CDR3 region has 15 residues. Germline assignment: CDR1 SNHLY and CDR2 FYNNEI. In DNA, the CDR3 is TGTGCCAGCAGTACTTACAGGGACCTGAACACTGAAGCTTTCTTT. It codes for CASSTYRDLNTEAFF.

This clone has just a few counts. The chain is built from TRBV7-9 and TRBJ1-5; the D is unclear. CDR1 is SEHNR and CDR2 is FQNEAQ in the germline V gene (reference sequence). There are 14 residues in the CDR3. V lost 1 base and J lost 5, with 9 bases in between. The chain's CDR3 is CASSLGGLHQPQHF. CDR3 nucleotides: TGTGCCAGCAGCTTAGGTGGCCTCCATCAGCCCCAGCATTTT.

The CDR3 sequence: CASSPMYNEQFF. CDR3 nucleotide sequence: TGTGCCAGCAGCCCTATGTACAATGAGCAGTTCTTC. The chain joins TRBV9 to TRBJ2-1; D not certain. Germline loops: CDR1 SGDLS, CDR2 YYNGEE. The CDR3 is made up of 12 amino acids. Trimming removed 4 bases at V and 4 bases at J, with 6 bases between. Supplemented by reference TRBV9 and TRBJ2-1, the full variable domain reads DSGVTQTPKHLITATGQRVTLRCSPRSGDLSVYWYQQSLDQGLQFLIQYYNGEERAKGNILERFSAQQFPDLHSELNLSSLELGDSALYFCASSPMYNEQFFGPGTRLTVL.

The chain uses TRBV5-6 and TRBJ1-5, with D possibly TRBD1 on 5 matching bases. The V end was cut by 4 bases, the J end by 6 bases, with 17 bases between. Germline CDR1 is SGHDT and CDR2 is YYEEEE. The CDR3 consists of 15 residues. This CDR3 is CASSLAAGRGQPQHF. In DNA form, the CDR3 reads TGTGCCAGCAGCCTGGCGGCCGGGAGGGGTCAGCCCCAGCATTTT.

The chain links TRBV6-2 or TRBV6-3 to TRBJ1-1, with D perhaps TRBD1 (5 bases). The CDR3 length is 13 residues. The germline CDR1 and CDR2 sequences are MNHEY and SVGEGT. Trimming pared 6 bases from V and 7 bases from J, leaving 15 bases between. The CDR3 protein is CASRPTDSIEAFF. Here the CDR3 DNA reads TGTGCCAGCAGACCTACCGACAGCATTGAAGCTTTCTTT.

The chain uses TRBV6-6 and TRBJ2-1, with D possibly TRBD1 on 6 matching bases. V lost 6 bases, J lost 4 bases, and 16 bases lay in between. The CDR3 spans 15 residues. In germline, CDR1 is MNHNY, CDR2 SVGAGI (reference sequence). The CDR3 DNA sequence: TGTGCCAGCAGCTACGGACAGAAAGGTTACAATGAGCAGTTCTTC. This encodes CASSYGQKGYNEQFF.